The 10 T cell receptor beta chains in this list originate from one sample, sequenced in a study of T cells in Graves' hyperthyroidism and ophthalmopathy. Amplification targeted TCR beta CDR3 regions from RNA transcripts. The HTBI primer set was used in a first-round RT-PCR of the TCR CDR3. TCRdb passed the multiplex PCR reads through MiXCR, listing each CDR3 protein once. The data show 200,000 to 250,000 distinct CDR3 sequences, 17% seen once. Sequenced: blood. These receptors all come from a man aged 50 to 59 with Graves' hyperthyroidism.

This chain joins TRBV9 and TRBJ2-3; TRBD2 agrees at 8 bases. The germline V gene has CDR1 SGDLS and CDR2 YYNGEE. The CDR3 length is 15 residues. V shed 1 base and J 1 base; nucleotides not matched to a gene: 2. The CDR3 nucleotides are TGTGCCAGCAGCGTACGACTAGCGCGCACAGATACGCAGTATTTT. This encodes CASSVRLARTDTQYF.

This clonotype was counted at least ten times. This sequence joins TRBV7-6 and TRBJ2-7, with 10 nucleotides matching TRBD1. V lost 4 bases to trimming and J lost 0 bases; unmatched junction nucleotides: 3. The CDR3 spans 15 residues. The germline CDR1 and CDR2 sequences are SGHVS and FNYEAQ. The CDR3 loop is CASSSDRGDSYEQYF. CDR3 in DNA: TGTGCCAGCAGCTCGGACAGGGGGGACTCCTACGAGCAGTACTTC. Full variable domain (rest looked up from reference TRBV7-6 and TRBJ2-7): GAGVSQSPRYKVTKRGQDVALRCDPISGHVSLYWYRQALGQGPEFLTYFNYEAQQDKSGLPNDRFSAERPEGSISTLTIQRTEQRDSAMYRCASSSDRGDSYEQYFGPGTRLTVT.

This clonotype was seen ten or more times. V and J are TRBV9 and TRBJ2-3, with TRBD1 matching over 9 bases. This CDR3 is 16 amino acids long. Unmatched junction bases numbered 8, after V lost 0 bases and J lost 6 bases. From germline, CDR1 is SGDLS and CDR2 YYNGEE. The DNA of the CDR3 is TGTGCCAGCAGCGTAGCGACAGGGGGTAGTCTGGATACGCAGTATTTT. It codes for CASSVATGGSLDTQYF.

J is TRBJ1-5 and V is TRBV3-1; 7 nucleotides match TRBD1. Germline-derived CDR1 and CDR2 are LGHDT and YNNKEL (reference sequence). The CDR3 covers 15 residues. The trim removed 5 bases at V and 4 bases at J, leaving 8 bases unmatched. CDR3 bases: TGTGCCAGCAGCAAAACCCCGACAGGGAATCAGCCCCAGCATTTT. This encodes CASSKTPTGNQPQHF.

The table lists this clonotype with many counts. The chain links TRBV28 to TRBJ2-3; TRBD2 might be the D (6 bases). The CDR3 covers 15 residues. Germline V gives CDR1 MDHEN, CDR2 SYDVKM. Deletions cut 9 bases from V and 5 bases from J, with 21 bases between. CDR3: CASRYEQAGGDTQYF. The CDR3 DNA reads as TGTGCCAGTCGATATGAACAGGCCGGGGGAGATACGCAGTATTTT.

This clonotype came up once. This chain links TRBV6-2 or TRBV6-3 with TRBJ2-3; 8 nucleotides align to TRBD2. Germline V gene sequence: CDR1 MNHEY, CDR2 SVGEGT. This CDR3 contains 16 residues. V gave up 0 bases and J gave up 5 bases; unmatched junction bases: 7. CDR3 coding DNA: TGTGCCAGCAGTTACTCGGGGCGGGGGGCGTTAGATACGCAGTATTTT. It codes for CASSYSGRGALDTQYF.

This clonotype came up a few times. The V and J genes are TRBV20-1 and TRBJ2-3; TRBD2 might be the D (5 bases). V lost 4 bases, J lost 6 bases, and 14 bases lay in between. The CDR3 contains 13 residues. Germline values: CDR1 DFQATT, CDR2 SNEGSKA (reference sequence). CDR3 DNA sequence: TGCAGTGCTAACCGGGTCCGAGGGGATACGCAGTATTTT. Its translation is CSANRVRGDTQYF.

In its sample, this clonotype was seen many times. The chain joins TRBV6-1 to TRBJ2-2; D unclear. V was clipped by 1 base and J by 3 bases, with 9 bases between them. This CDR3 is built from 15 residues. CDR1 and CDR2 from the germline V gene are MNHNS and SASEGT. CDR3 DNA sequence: TGTGCCAGCAGTGAAGAGGAGACTTACACCGGGGAGCTGTTTTTT. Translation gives CASSEEETYTGELFF.

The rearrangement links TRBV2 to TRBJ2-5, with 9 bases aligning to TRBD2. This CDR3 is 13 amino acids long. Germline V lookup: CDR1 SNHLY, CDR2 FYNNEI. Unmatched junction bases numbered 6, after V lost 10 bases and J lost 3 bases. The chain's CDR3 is CATQREAKETQYF. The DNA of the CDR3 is TGTGCCACCCAGCGGGAGGCTAAAGAGACCCAGTACTTC.

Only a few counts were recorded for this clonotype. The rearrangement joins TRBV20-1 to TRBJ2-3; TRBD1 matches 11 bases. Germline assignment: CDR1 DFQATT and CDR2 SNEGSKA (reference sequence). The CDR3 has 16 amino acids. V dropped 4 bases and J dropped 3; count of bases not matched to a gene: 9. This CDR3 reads CSANGQGAIGTDTQYF. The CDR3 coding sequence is TGCAGTGCTAACGGACAGGGGGCTATCGGGACAGATACGCAGTATTTT.